Listed below are T cell receptor beta chains from one sample, sequenced in a study of blood T cell repertoires in COVID-19. Data came from immunoSEQ multiplex PCR; TCRdb stores just in-frame clones and leaves some out. The table shows approximately 300,000 clones, with 80% to 90% occurring only once. Sequenced sample: peripheral blood. These receptors all come from a man younger than 35 who had recovered from COVID-19. Both conserved end residues are part of each CDR3. A D gene is named only where the DNA matches it firmly. The listing skips clone size in some rows; elsewhere it reads once, few, many or a size class.

J,D,V,size,DNA,CDR3
TRBJ1-1,NA,TRBV5-1,NA,TGCGCCAGCAGCTTGGTAGGAGGGGACACTGAAGCTTTCTTT,CASSLVGGDTEAFF
TRBJ2-7,TRBD2,TRBV9,few,TGTGCCAGCAGCGTAGATAGCGGGCATACCTACGAGCAGTACTTC,CASSVDSGHTYEQYF
TRBJ1-3,NA,TRBV11-3,NA,TGTGCCAGCAGCTTCGCGCTAGGAAACACCATATATTTT,CASSFALGNTIYF
TRBJ2-2,TRBD2,TRBV11-2,NA,TGTGCCAGCAGCTTAGTCCTCCTAGCGGGGCCGGGCGGGGAGCTGTTTTTT,CASSLVLLAGPGGELFF
TRBJ2-3,TRBD1,TRBV5-1,once,TGCGCCAGCAGCAAGGACAGGGGAGGACAGACAGATACGCAGTATTTT,CASSKDRGGQTDTQYF
TRBJ1-2,NA,TRBV7-2,NA,TGTGCCAGCAGCTTCGGCAGGGGTACAGAAGGCTACACCTTC,CASSFGRGTEGYTF
TRBJ1-1,TRBD1,TRBV19,NA,TGTGCCAGTAGTTTAACAGGGGGCGCGGGGGGCACTGAAGCTTTCTTT,CASSLTGGAGGTEAFF
TRBJ1-2,NA,TRBV2,NA,TGTGCCAGCCCGCAGGATACTAACTATGGCTACACCTTC,CASPQDTNYGYTF
TRBJ1-5,NA,TRBV13,NA,TGTGCCAGCAGCTTGGGGGCCCCCAATCAGCCCCAGCATTTT,CASSLGAPNQPQHF
TRBJ1-5,NA,TRBV24-1,few,TGTGCCACCAGTGATCTGGGGAGAAGGCCCAAGATCCAGCCCCAGCATTTT,CATSDLGRRPKIQPQHF
TRBJ2-1,TRBD2,TRBV18,NA,TGTGCCAGCTCACCATCTAGCGGGAGAGGTATTTACAATGAGCAGTTCTTC,CASSPSSGRGIYNEQFF
TRBJ2-7,TRBD1,TRBV5-1,NA,TGCGCCAGCAGCTCTTACCGACAGGGCGACGAGCAGTACTTC,CASSSYRQGDEQYF
TRBJ2-7,TRBD2,TRBV7-9,NA,TGTGCCAGCGCCCTAGCGGGGGCCTACGAGCAGTACTTC,CASALAGAYEQYF
TRBJ1-3,NA,TRBV6-5,NA,TGTGCCAGCAGACTAGGGGGAGAGGGAAACACCATATATTTT,CASRLGGEGNTIYF
TRBJ1-4,TRBD1,TRBV7-9,NA,TGTGCCAGCAGATCGGACAGGGGGCCCGGCACTAATGAAAAACTGTTTTTT,CASRSDRGPGTNEKLFF
TRBJ1-1,TRBD1,TRBV19,NA,TGTGCCAGTACCAGGACAGGGACTGAAGCTTTCTTT,CASTRTGTEAFF
TRBJ2-7,TRBD2,TRBV19,NA,TGTGCCAGTAGTAACGGGACTAGCGGATCCTACGAGCAGTACTTC,CASSNGTSGSYEQYF
TRBJ2-1,NA,TRBV15,once,TGTGCCACCAGCAGAGATCGGGAGCTCAATGAGCAGTTCTTC,CATSRDRELNEQFF
TRBJ2-7,TRBD1,TRBV11-1,few,TGTGCCAGCAGCCCGGACAGGGGCTACGAGCAGTACTTC,CASSPDRGYEQYF
TRBJ2-5,TRBD1,TRBV9,NA,TGTGCCAGCAGCGCCTCATTACAGGGGCGGGAGACCCAGTACTTC,CASSASLQGRETQYF
TRBJ2-3,NA,TRBV5-1,NA,TGCGCCAGCAGCGTAAGCGGGTCTAGCACAGATACGCAGTATTTT,CASSVSGSSTDTQYF
TRBJ1-5,NA,TRBV18,NA,TGTGCCAGCTCACCAACAGCTAATAGCAATCAGCCCCAGCATTTT,CASSPTANSNQPQHF
TRBJ2-7,NA,TRBV6-1,NA,TGTGCCAGCAGTGAAAGGACAGGACTAAGCGAGCAGTACTTC,CASSERTGLSEQYF
TRBJ2-5,TRBD1,TRBV24-1,NA,TGTGCCACCAGTGATTACAGGGGCGAGACCCAGTACTTC,CATSDYRGETQYF
TRBJ2-3,NA,TRBV6-4,NA,TGTGCCAGCAGTTCCGGACTAATCACAGATACGCAGTATTTT,CASSSGLITDTQYF
TRBJ2-1,TRBD1,TRBV28,NA,TGTGCCAGCAGTCCAGGACAGGGGTACAATGAGCAGTTCTTC,CASSPGQGYNEQFF
TRBJ1-5,NA,TRBV20-1,many,TGCAGTGCCAGTTCGGGGTTAGATCAGCCCCAGCATTTT,CSASSGLDQPQHF
TRBJ1-1,NA,TRBV29-1,NA,TGCAGCGTTGATGCGCAAATGAACACTGAAGCTTTCTTT,CSVDAQMNTEAFF
TRBJ2-7,TRBD2,TRBV9,NA,TGTGCCAGCAGCGCCGATAGCGGGGGGGCTCGAGAGCAGTACTTC,CASSADSGGAREQYF
TRBJ2-5,NA,TRBV4-2,NA,TGTGCCAGCAGCCAAGCCGGAGAGACCCAGTACTTC,CASSQAGETQYF
TRBJ2-7,NA,TRBV13,NA,TGTGCCAGCAGCTTATCGTGGCAGGGGACCTACGAGCAGTACTTC,CASSLSWQGTYEQYF
TRBJ2-6,TRBD1,TRBV19,NA,TGTGCCAGTAGTCCGGGGACAGGGGTCTCTGGGGCCAACGTCCTGACTTTC,CASSPGTGVSGANVLTF
TRBJ1-1,NA,TRBV6-5,NA,TGTGCCAGCAGACGTGGAGGGGACACTGAAGCTTTCTTT,CASRRGGDTEAFF
TRBJ1-5,TRBD1,TRBV6-2/TRBV6-3,once,TGTGCCAGCAGTTCCACGACAGGGATCCCCAATCAGCCCCAGCATTTT,CASSSTTGIPNQPQHF
TRBJ2-6,NA,TRBV10-3,NA,TGTGCCATTGAAGCCGGTGGCTCTGGGGCCAACGTCCTGACTTTC,CAIEAGGSGANVLTF